The 4 T cell receptor beta chains below were found in one sample sequenced in a study of blood T cell repertoires in COVID-19. The assay was immunoSEQ multiplex PCR, and TCRdb's table has in-frame clones only and misses some. The table shows 130,000 or so clones, with approximately 81% occurring only once. Sample: peripheral blood. The source is a man in his sixties with acute or convalescent COVID-19.

This chain uses TRBV5-4 with TRBJ1-4; unclear D gene. V lost 0 bases to trimming and J lost 1 base, with 7 bases between them. The CDR3 is 15 amino acids. The germline CDR1 and CDR2 sequences are SGHNT and YYREEE (reference sequence). The CDR3 coding sequence is TGTGCCAGCAGCTTGGGTGGGCGAACTAATGAAAAACTGTTTTTT. Residues: CASSLGGRTNEKLFF.

The rearrangement joins TRBV20-1 to TRBJ2-1, with a possible D match to TRBD1 (5 bases). Between the trimmed V and J ends, which lost 3 bases and 3 bases, there was a span of 15 bases. The CDR3 spans 15 residues. Germline V lookup: CDR1 DFQATT, CDR2 SNEGSKA (reference sequence). The CDR3 here is CSASRGGDSYNEQFF. The CDR3 DNA sequence: TGCAGTGCTAGTCGTGGCGGTGACAGCTACAATGAGCAGTTCTTC.

Only a few counts were recorded for this clone. The chain combines TRBV13 with TRBJ2-7; no definite D call. The CDR3 loop spans 17 amino acids. The V end was cut by 7 bases, the J end by 0 bases, with 22 bases between. In germline, CDR1 is PRHDT, CDR2 FYEKMQ (reference sequence). Here the CDR3 DNA reads TGTGCCAGCACCACGCTAAGTAGGAGATCTTACTCCTACGAGCAGTACTTC. Its protein product is CASTTLSRRSYSYEQYF.

V gene TRBV4-2 combines with J gene TRBJ2-1; 13 nucleotides match TRBD2. Looked up from germline, CDR1 is LGHNA and CDR2 is YNFKEQ. There are 16 residues in the CDR3. Trimming at V came to 0 bases and at J to 6 bases, leaving 2 bases not matched to a gene. The CDR3 is CASSQDTSGRGNEQFF. CDR3 in DNA: TGTGCCAGCAGCCAAGATACTAGCGGGAGGGGCAATGAGCAGTTCTTC.